This T cell receptor (beta chain) was found in a study of T cells after yellow fever vaccination. Overall study results and limits: The study re-detected most primary-vaccination clones after the booster (around 96% CD4, roughly 90% CD8).

This clonotype was observed at least ten times. Its specificity is not known. CDR1 is SGHDT, CDR2 YYEEEE, per germline. The V gene lost 0 bases and the J gene lost 6 bases, with 6 bases spanning the gap. The CDR3 totals 13 residues. TCRdb re-called the 5' RACE reads with MiXCR, one entry per CDR3 protein. This table has over 110,000 distinct CDR3 sequences, 7.7% appearing once. The genes are TRBV5-6 and TRBJ2-2; no reliable D call. The specimen comprised CD4+ T cells sorted from PBMCs, sampled 5 days after the yellow fever booster vaccination. The TCR originated in a man aged 25 to 40 who received the YFV17D yellow fever vaccine. The CDR3 nucleotides are TGTGCCAGCAGCTTGGTGGTCGCCGGGGAGCTGTTTTTT. This sequence encodes CASSLVVAGELFF. Drawing the rest from reference TRBV5-6 and TRBJ2-2, the complete variable domain is DAGVTQSPTHLIKTRGQQVTLRCSPKSGHDTVSWYQQALGQGPQFIFQYYEEEERQRGNFPDRFSGHQFPNYSSELNVNALLLGDSALYLCASSLVVAGELFFGEGSRLTVL.